This entry lists 17 T cell receptor beta chains sequenced from one sample in a study of PD-1 blockade in mismatch repair-deficient tumors. The protocol was immunoSEQ multiplex PCR, while the TCRdb copy is restricted to in-frame clones and leaves out a portion. The sample carries roughly 130,000 clones, roughly 86% recorded once. Material: peripheral blood, obtained almost 74 weeks after starting pembrolizumab. The source is an adult with mismatch repair-deficient cancer.

This rearrangement joins TRBV29-1 to TRBJ1-1, with D maybe TRBD1 (6 bases). Trimming cost V 4 bases and J 0 bases, with 9 bases left between them. The CDR3 extends over 13 amino acids. Germline V gene sequence: CDR1 SQVTM, CDR2 ANQGSEA. CDR3 sequence: CSVGGGMNTEAFF. The CDR3 bases are TGCAGCGTTGGAGGGGGGATGAACACTGAAGCTTTCTTT.

The V and J genes are TRBV5-1 and TRBJ2-7; D possibly corresponds to TRBD2 (6 bases). V was clipped by 1 base and J by 5 bases, with 16 bases between them. The CDR3 totals 15 residues. Germline V gives CDR1 SGHRS, CDR2 YFSETQ. The DNA for the CDR3 is TGCGCCAGCAGCTTGCAAGCTGTGGGGGGAAACGAGCAGTACTTC. This sequence encodes CASSLQAVGGNEQYF.

The J gene is TRBJ2-1, the V gene TRBV19; 8 nucleotides align to TRBD2. With 5 bases clipped from V and 2 bases from J, the junction kept 11 bases outside the gene matches. The germline CDR1 and CDR2 sequences are LNHDA and SQIVND (reference sequence). CDR3 length: 17 amino acids. The CDR3, as DNA: TGTGCCAGTAGTTACTACTTCGGGGGGGAGGCCTACAATGAGCAGTTCTTC. It specifies CASSYYFGGEAYNEQFF.

The chain joins TRBV7-9 to TRBJ2-2, with D perhaps matching TRBD2 (6 bases). Germline CDR1 SEHNR, CDR2 FQNEAQ (reference sequence). The CDR3 totals 14 residues. Trimming pared 4 bases from V and 7 bases from J, leaving 13 bases between. The CDR3 spells CASSSFRGIGELFF. In DNA form, the CDR3 reads TGTGCCAGCAGCTCGTTTCGGGGGATCGGGGAGCTGTTTTTT. Full variable domain (rest looked up from reference TRBV7-9 and TRBJ2-2): DTGVSQNPRHKITKRGQNVTFRCDPISEHNRLYWYRQTLGQGPEFLTYFQNEAQLEKSRLLSDRFSAERPKGSFSTLEIQRTEQGDSAMYLCASSSFRGIGELFFGEGSRLTVL.

The V call is TRBV30, the J call TRBJ1-1; D is perhaps TRBD1 (6 bases). The CDR3 sequence is 13 residues long. V lost 0 bases to trimming and J lost 11 bases, with 16 bases between them. CDR1 is GTSNPN, CDR2 SVGIG, per germline (reference sequence). CDR3 residues: CAWSVGQGVFAFF. CDR3 sequence (DNA): TGTGCCTGGAGTGTGGGACAAGGGGTTTTTGCTTTCTTT.

The rearrangement joins TRBV4-1 to TRBJ2-7, with D maybe TRBD2 (5 bases). This CDR3 spans 15 amino acids. V gave up 4 bases and J gave up 5 bases, with 18 bases separating them. The V gene's germline CDR1 is MGHRA and CDR2 YSYEKL. The CDR3 reads CASSPNSARPHEQYF. The CDR3, as DNA: TGCGCCAGCAGCCCGAATAGCGCGAGGCCCCACGAGCAGTACTTC.

The chain carries TRBV11-2 and TRBJ1-4, with D unclear. The V gene's germline CDR1 is SGHAT and CDR2 FQNNGV. V shed 0 bases and J shed 7 bases, with 3 bases lying between them. The CDR3 is 12 residues long. The CDR3 DNA reads as TGTGCCAGCAGCTTAGATCTTGAAAAACTGTTTTTT. Translating it yields CASSLDLEKLFF.

V is TRBV27 and J is TRBJ2-7, with a possible D match to TRBD1 (6 bases). This CDR3 has 13 residues. Trimming stripped 4 bases from V and 4 bases from J, with 11 bases between. The germline gives CDR1 MNHEY, CDR2 SMNVEV (reference sequence). The CDR3 sequence: CASSYGQLYEQYF. DNA for the CDR3: TGTGCCAGCAGTTACGGACAGCTGTACGAGCAGTACTTC.

This rearrangement joins TRBV28 to TRBJ1-2, with 9 bases fitting TRBD1. The CDR3 is made up of 14 amino acids. V lost 6 bases, J lost 5 bases, and 7 bases stayed unmatched. Per the germline V gene, CDR1 is MDHEN and CDR2 is SYDVKM. For the CDR3, the DNA is TGTGCCAGCAGCACGCGACAGGGGGGATATGGCTACACCTTC. Translated: CASSTRQGGYGYTF.

V gene TRBV10-3 combines with J gene TRBJ2-7; a possible D gene is TRBD1 (5 bases). The V end lost 10 bases, the J end lost 6 bases, and 25 bases lay between the germline ends. The CDR3 is made up of 15 amino acids. Germline values: CDR1 ENHRY, CDR2 SYGVKD. The CDR3 region is CATRIDPGNWGEQYF. CDR3 coding DNA: TGTGCCACGCGCATTGACCCAGGGAATTGGGGCGAGCAGTACTTC.

V and J are TRBV2 and TRBJ1-1, with TRBD1 matching 7 bases. Germline values: CDR1 SNHLY, CDR2 FYNNEI. The CDR3 runs 18 residues. V gave up 0 bases and J gave up 5 bases; unmatched junction bases: 15. The CDR3 here is CASSEAGPGGRGRTEAFF. The CDR3, as DNA: TGTGCCAGCAGTGAAGCGGGGCCAGGGGGACGGGGGAGGACTGAAGCTTTCTTT. The complete variable domain, with remaining parts taken from reference TRBV2 and TRBJ1-1, reads EPEVTQTPSHQVTQMGQEVILRCVPISNHLYFYWYRQILGQKVEFLVSFYNNEISEKSEIFDDQFSVERPDGSNFTLKIRSTKLEDSAMYFCASSEAGPGGRGRTEAFFGQGTRLTVV.

The rearrangement joins TRBV5-1 to TRBJ2-2, with unresolved D. CDR1 is SGHRS, CDR2 YFSETQ, per germline. The CDR3 has 15 amino acids. The V gene lost 4 bases and the J gene lost 7 bases, with 17 bases spanning the gap. The CDR3 DNA follows: TGCGCCAGCAGCCAGAGGCCGACCAATTTCGGGGAGCTGTTTTTT. Amino acid sequence: CASSQRPTNFGELFF.

This clone has a single count. The V gene is TRBV4-1, the J gene TRBJ2-7, with 8 bases identical to TRBD1. This CDR3 contains 14 residues. CDR1 and CDR2 (germline): MGHRA, YSYEKL. After removal of 5 bases from V and 2 bases from J, the junction contained 5 bases not matched to a gene. Written as DNA, the CDR3 is TGCGCCAGCAGCTCTCGACAGGGGCCCTACGAGCAGTACTTC. Translating it yields CASSSRQGPYEQYF.

The V call is TRBV7-2, the J call TRBJ2-7; possibly TRBD2 for D (6 bases). V was trimmed by 2 bases and J by 4 bases, leaving 12 bases between them. The germline CDR1 and CDR2 sequences are SGHTA and FQGNSA. The CDR3 loop spans 14 amino acids. CDR3 protein: CASSLIASVYEQYF. The DNA of the CDR3 is TGTGCCAGCAGCTTAATTGCTAGCGTATACGAGCAGTACTTC. The full variable domain, its missing parts supplied by reference TRBV7-2 and TRBJ2-7, is GAGVSQSPSNKVTEKGKDVELRCDPISGHTALYWYRQSLGQGLEFLIYFQGNSAPDKSGLPSDRFSAERTGGSVSTLTIQRTQQEDSAVYLCASSLIASVYEQYFGPGTRLTVT.

CDR3 region: CASSFYETQYF. CDR3 nucleotides: TGTGCCAGCAGCTTTTACGAGACCCAGTACTTC. The genes are TRBV11-2 and TRBJ2-5; D not certain. The V end was cut by 3 bases, the J end by 5 bases, with 4 bases between. This CDR3 is built from 11 residues. The germline CDR1 and CDR2 sequences are SGHAT and FQNNGV.

The chain couples TRBV5-1 to TRBJ2-7; TRBD1 might be the D (5 bases). Germline V gives CDR1 SGHRS, CDR2 YFSETQ. V was pared by 0 bases and J by 2 bases, with 12 bases between. CDR3 length equals 15 residues. The CDR3, as DNA: TGCGCCAGCAGCTTGGCAGGGTTCGGAGCCTACGAGCAGTACTTC. Its translation is CASSLAGFGAYEQYF.

The chain has TRBV25-1 and TRBJ2-3; D is undetermined. V gave up 1 base and J gave up 6 bases, with 8 bases separating them. Germline loops: CDR1 MGHDK, CDR2 SYGVNS. The CDR3 spans 13 residues. CDR3 sequence (DNA): TGTGCCAGCAGTGAATCTGTCGGGGATACGCAGTATTTT. This gives the protein CASSESVGDTQYF.